The entry below describes one T cell receptor beta chain. Its target is not known. These data belong to a study of T-cell memory formation after mild COVID-19. Study findings and constraints: Whereas later expanders leaned CD4+, clones contracting day 15 to 85 showed a balanced CD4/CD8 makeup. Whether second-wave clones peaking at day 37 were SARS-CoV-2 specific went unconfirmed.

MiXCR, run by TCRdb on the 5' RACE reads, gives a single entry per CDR3 protein. The table shows about 62,000 distinct CDR3 sequences, with 9% to 9.5% occurring only once. CDR1 and CDR2 from the germline V gene are SGHRS and YFSETQ. V dropped 0 bases and J dropped 4 bases, with 19 bases sitting between them. The CDR3 spans 17 residues. This chain joins TRBV5-1 and TRBJ1-1; D is undetermined. The source of this sequence is a man between 18 and 29 years old who had mild COVID-19 (a few samples of this study predate the infection). Cell type and time point are not known. Material for sequencing was PBMCs or a T cell subset sorted from them (not recorded which). CDR3 residues: CASSLEIFEGLGTEAFF. CDR3 coding DNA: TGCGCCAGCAGCTTGGAGATTTTTGAGGGCTTGGGCACTGAAGCTTTCTTT.